This T cell receptor (beta chain) was recovered during a study of shared clonotypes between healthy human individuals (TCRdb year 2020). Turning to the overall study: The cohort included three men and a couple of women between 18 and 49 years of age. For each donor, CD4 naive and CD4 memory were each given three plates, CD8 naive was given two plates, and CD8 memory was given one plate. The study deeply sequenced blood TCR repertoires of five healthy adults to estimate repertoire size and the extent of clonotype sharing between individuals. To increase sequencing depth and limit assay-specific biases, TCR repertoire library preparation and sequencing were carried out by different laboratories using diverse techniques. Per donor, leukapheresis produced somewhere between about 0.94 and 9 billion PBMCs. The research as a whole found: Pairwise subsampling indicated that sequencing depth was expected to affect the degree of clonotype sharing among donors. Sharing across four donors was observed for about 4.8% of naive CD4, around 3.5% of naive CD8, about 2.5% of memory CD4, and roughly 0.43% of memory CD8 clonotypes. Estimated clonotype richness was generally larger for naive than for memory subsets. Sampling was restricted to blood, and TCR repertoires in tissues likely differ from the TCR repertoires found in blood. Rarefaction of sorted-subset datasets indicated incomplete sequencing despite the large sequencing depth. Because the study included a small number of donors, the genetic and exposure-history diversity represented was limited. Higher generation probabilities were observed for clonotypes shared by all four sorted-subset donors than for non-shared clonotypes.

Details on this clone: The antigen it binds to is not known. No much larger clone is present one base from it, and per-base qualities are unavailable.

The V end gives up 1 base and the J end 4 bases, leaving 4 bases in the junction not matched to a gene. CDR1 and CDR2, per the germline V gene, are KGHSH and LQKENI. The CDR3 sequence holds 16 residues, the cysteine and phenylalanine included. Only CDR3 DNA is held: 48 bases, read in frame from base 1. Donors were healthy HIV-negative adults with no recently reported acute infections or vaccinations. Every donor was a Caucasian adult living in Nashville, Tennessee, USA. CD4+ T cells were enriched by magnetic negative selection, after which naive cells were positively selected on CD45RA and the negative fraction was taken as the memory subset. After blood collection by leukapheresis, PBMCs were isolated using Ficoll-Histopaque density gradient centrifugation and then cryopreserved in the vapor phase of liquid nitrogen. Analytical flow cytometry was used to check the purity and quantity of every magnetically sorted T cell population. Genomic DNA was isolated from each sorted fraction and quantified by UV absorbance on a Nanodrop 2000c.

Using the deep immunoSEQ assay, multiplex PCR amplified TCR CDR3 regions from genomic DNA. Extracted genomic DNA from each cell subset was spread evenly across all wells of several immunoSEQ 96-well plates, with each plate serving as a replicate. Each replicate PCR for sorted subsets received approximately 200 ng genomic DNA, equal to tens of thousands of T cell genomes. The purified libraries were quantified using a Qubit 3.0 fluorometer, sized with a Bioanalyzer 2100, and then quantified again using the KAPA Library Quantification kit. A separate single-read 150-cycle Illumina NextSeq 550 flow cell was used to sequence each immunoSEQ 96-well plate. The original pipeline was this. Because the immunoSEQ output included only junctional sequences and no quality scores, the filtering could not be the same as the filtering used for full-length reads. To assign V/J genes and CDR3, sequences were annotated using PyIR, a Python wrapper for IgBLAST v1.9, with IMGT germline references. Reads with weak V/J assignments (E-value above 1e-6), missing CDR3, stop codons, out-of-frame junctions, or ambiguous translated residues were removed. V3J clonotypes were defined by identical inferred V gene, J gene, and CDR3 amino acid sequence. The percentage overlap between two repertoires was calculated by dividing the number of shared unique clonotypes by the size of the smaller repertoire. Three approaches were used to assess repertoire richness: RTK rarefaction, the Chao1 estimator, and Recon v2.1 estimates of unobserved clonotypes. Generation probabilities were computed with OLGA for all TCRbeta clonotypes obtained by the gDNA method from a handful of donors. As stored in TCRdb, this immuneACCESS dataset retains in-frame rearrangements with V and J assigned. A fraction of the clones does not appear; measured against another copy, unresolved V genes explain less than half of the discrepancy, and the remainder lacks a known reason. D and trimming come from the DNA, and the V and J calls and clone size come from that table. The sample table shows about 1 million clones, and 65% to 75% are seen once. The ten top clones hold about 1.5% of the sample.

The sequencing input was memory CD4+ T cells sorted from blood. In the paper's terms, the cell subset or site label means: CD45RA-negative fraction. Recombination linked TRBV18 to TRBJ2-2, with 9 middle bases fitting TRBD1. This clonotype originated in a man aged 18 to 29 in good health. Here is the DNA: TGTGCCAGCTCACCACTTTCGGGACAGGGCACCGGGGAGCTGTTTTTT. Its translation reads: CASSPLSGQGTGELFF.